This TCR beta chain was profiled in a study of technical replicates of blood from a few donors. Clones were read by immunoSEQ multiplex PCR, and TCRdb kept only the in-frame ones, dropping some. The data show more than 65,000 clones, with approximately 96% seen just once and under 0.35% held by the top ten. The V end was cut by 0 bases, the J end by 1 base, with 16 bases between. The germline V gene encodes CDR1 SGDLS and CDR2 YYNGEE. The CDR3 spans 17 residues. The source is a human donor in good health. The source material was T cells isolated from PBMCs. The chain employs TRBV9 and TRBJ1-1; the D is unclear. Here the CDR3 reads CASSVGVGNGRNTEAFF. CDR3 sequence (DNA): TGTGCCAGCAGCGTAGGCGTTGGGAATGGGAGGAACACTGAAGCTTTCTTT.